Here is one T cell receptor beta chain with its context. These data belong to a study of blood T cell repertoires in COVID-19. At the level of the study: T cells, B-cell-depleted T cells, or PBMCs supplied cDNA or gDNA.

Researchers sorted participants into cohorts using their self-reported clinical history. Original analysis: Amplifying reference gene primers gave estimates of nucleated cell counts. Only in-frame clones appear in the TCRdb table, and some are missing; sequencing was by immunoSEQ multiplex PCR. V, J and clone size are taken as reported in that table, and D and trimming were inferred from the DNA itself. Of 350,000 to 450,000 clones listed, over 85% are singletons. This receptor was identified in a woman aged 25 to 45 who had recovered from COVID-19. Source material: PBMCs or T cells enriched from blood (not recorded which).

CDR3 loop: CATSSTRRDTGELFF. The CDR3 DNA is TGTGCCACCAGCAGTACTCGCCGGGACACCGGGGAGCTGTTTTTT. The J gene is TRBJ2-2, the V gene TRBV15; D is ambiguous. Trimming took off 3 bases at V and 3 bases at J, with 11 bases between the two ends. CDR1 LNHNV and CDR2 YYDKDF come from the germline V gene (reference sequence). The CDR3 is 15 residues long. The variable domain in full, completed from reference TRBV15 and TRBJ2-2, reads DAMVIQNPRYQVTQFGKPVTLSCSQTLNHNVMYWYQQKSSQAPKLLFHYYDKDFNNEADTPDNFQSRRPNTSFCFLDIRSPGLGDTAMYLCATSSTRRDTGELFFGEGSRLTVL.